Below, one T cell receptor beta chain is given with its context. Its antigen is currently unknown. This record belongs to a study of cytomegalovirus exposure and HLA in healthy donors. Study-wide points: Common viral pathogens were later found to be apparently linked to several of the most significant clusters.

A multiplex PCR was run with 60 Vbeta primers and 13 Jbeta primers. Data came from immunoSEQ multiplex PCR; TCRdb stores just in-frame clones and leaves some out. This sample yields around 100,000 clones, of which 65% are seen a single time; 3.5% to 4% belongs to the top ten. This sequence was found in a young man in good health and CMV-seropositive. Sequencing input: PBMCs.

The CDR3 spells CASSYGLAGGYNEQFF. CDR3 sequence (DNA): TGCGCCAGCAGCTACGGACTAGCGGGGGGATACAATGAGCAGTTCTTC. This sequence joins TRBV5-1 and TRBJ2-1, with TRBD2 matching over 14 bases. Germline values: CDR1 SGHRS, CDR2 YFSETQ. The junction had 3 bases not matched to a gene; V was cut back by 3 bases and J by 4 bases. This CDR3 has 16 amino acids. The whole variable domain, remainder taken from reference TRBV5-1 and TRBJ2-1, is KAGVTQTPRYLIKTRGQQVTLSCSPISGHRSVSWYQQTPGQGLQFLFEYFSETQRNKGNFPGRFSGRQFSNSRSEMNVSTLELGDSALYLCASSYGLAGGYNEQFFGPGTRLTVL.